Listed below are T cell receptor beta chains from one sample, sequenced in a study of cytotoxic CD8 clonotypes in ibrutinib-treated CLL. Repertoires were generated with immunoSEQ multiplex PCR, while TCRdb's copy carries only in-frame clones and drops some. The sample includes roughly 12,000 clones, around 81% of them seen just once. Sequencing was performed on PBMCs, taken at disease progression, from a patient treated with ibrutinib. These receptors all stem from a human donor with chronic lymphocytic leukemia. CDR3s include the opening cysteine and the closing phenylalanine or tryptophan. Each record gives: clone size, V gene, D gene, J gene, CDR3 DNA, CDR3 protein. The D gene is left open where the match is weak. For some rows the clone size is stated as once, few or many, or as a class when expanded; others skip it.

clone size: NA; V gene: TRBV7-7; D gene: TRBD2; J gene: TRBJ2-1; CDR3 DNA: TGTGCTAGCAGCTCTCGGGACTACCACTACAATGAGCAGTTCTTC; CDR3 protein: CASSSRDYHYNEQFF
clone size: NA; V gene: TRBV28; D gene: NA; J gene: TRBJ1-5; CDR3 DNA: TGTGCCAGCACCTCGTTCAGGGATCGTCAGCCCCAGCATTTT; CDR3 protein: CASTSFRDRQPQHF
clone size: NA; V gene: TRBV6-5; D gene: NA; J gene: TRBJ1-2; CDR3 DNA: TGTGCCAGCAGTTACTCGATTAGGGGCCCGGGCTATGGCTACACCTTC; CDR3 protein: CASSYSIRGPGYGYTF
clone size: NA; V gene: TRBV29-1; D gene: NA; J gene: TRBJ2-1; CDR3 DNA: TGCAGCGCGAACGACTTTAGCCCAAACTACAATGAGCAGTTCTTC; CDR3 protein: CSANDFSPNYNEQFF
clone size: NA; V gene: TRBV7-9; D gene: TRBD2; J gene: TRBJ2-7; CDR3 DNA: TGTGCCAGCAGCTTCGGGACTAGCGAGCAGTACTTC; CDR3 protein: CASSFGTSEQYF
clone size: NA; V gene: TRBV30; D gene: TRBD2; J gene: TRBJ2-7; CDR3 DNA: TGTGCCTGGGGGCGGGGGGACGAGCAGTACTTC; CDR3 protein: CAWGRGDEQYF
clone size: NA; V gene: TRBV7-9; D gene: TRBD2; J gene: TRBJ2-7; CDR3 DNA: TGTGCCAGCAGCTTAGCCCAACTAGCGGGGTCCTACGAGCAGTACTTC; CDR3 protein: CASSLAQLAGSYEQYF
clone size: NA; V gene: TRBV28; D gene: TRBD1; J gene: TRBJ1-3; CDR3 DNA: TGTGCCAGCAGCGATATACCGGGACAGGGGGTCCCGGGCTCTGGAAACACCATATATTTT; CDR3 protein: CASSDIPGQGVPGSGNTIYF
clone size: NA; V gene: TRBV29-1; D gene: NA; J gene: TRBJ2-2; CDR3 DNA: TGCAGCTCTGTTGGGGCGGACACCGGGGAGCTGTTTTTT; CDR3 protein: CSSVGADTGELFF
clone size: NA; V gene: TRBV30; D gene: TRBD2; J gene: TRBJ2-7; CDR3 DNA: TGTGCCTGGAGGACTAGCGGCTCCTACGAGCAGTACTTC; CDR3 protein: CAWRTSGSYEQYF
clone size: NA; V gene: TRBV11-3; D gene: TRBD2; J gene: TRBJ2-1; CDR3 DNA: TGTGCCAGCAGCCGGGGACTAGCGGGAGTTAATGAGCAGTTCTTC; CDR3 protein: CASSRGLAGVNEQFF
clone size: NA; V gene: TRBV6-5; D gene: NA; J gene: TRBJ2-3; CDR3 DNA: TGTGCCAGCAGTTACTCGTACAGCACAGATACGCAGTATTTT; CDR3 protein: CASSYSYSTDTQYF
clone size: NA; V gene: TRBV27; D gene: TRBD1; J gene: TRBJ2-6; CDR3 DNA: TGTGCCAGCAGTTTATTCCGGTTCCGGGACAGAGACTCTGGGGCCAACGTCCTGACTTTC; CDR3 protein: CASSLFRFRDRDSGANVLTF
clone size: once; V gene: TRBV29-1; D gene: TRBD2; J gene: TRBJ2-3; CDR3 DNA: TGCAGCGTTGAAGCTGGAGCGGGAGGGCCAGATACGCAGTATTTT; CDR3 protein: CSVEAGAGGPDTQYF
clone size: few; V gene: TRBV5-8; D gene: NA; J gene: TRBJ2-3; CDR3 DNA: TGTGCCAGCAGCCTACAGGAAGATACGCAGTATTTT; CDR3 protein: CASSLQEDTQYF
clone size: few; V gene: TRBV18; D gene: TRBD1; J gene: TRBJ2-3; CDR3 DNA: TGTGCCAGCTCCGGGACAGGGGATCGAGCAGATACGCAGTATTTT; CDR3 protein: CASSGTGDRADTQYF
clone size: NA; V gene: TRBV2; D gene: TRBD1; J gene: TRBJ1-3; CDR3 DNA: TGTGCCAGCAGTTACCGACAGGGGTCTGCTGGAAACACCATATATTTT; CDR3 protein: CASSYRQGSAGNTIYF
clone size: NA; V gene: TRBV29-1; D gene: TRBD1; J gene: TRBJ1-2; CDR3 DNA: TGCAGCGTTGCGGACAGGGGCAGCTATGGCTACACCTTC; CDR3 protein: CSVADRGSYGYTF
clone size: NA; V gene: TRBV19; D gene: NA; J gene: TRBJ1-2; CDR3 DNA: TGTGCCAGTAGTTCGCTAGGGACACCCACCAACTATGGCTACACCTTC; CDR3 protein: CASSSLGTPTNYGYTF
clone size: NA; V gene: TRBV10-2; D gene: NA; J gene: TRBJ1-1; CDR3 DNA: TGCGCCAGCAGTGTTGAAGTGAACACTGAAGCTTTCTTT; CDR3 protein: CASSVEVNTEAFF
clone size: once; V gene: TRBV4-2; D gene: TRBD2; J gene: TRBJ2-7; CDR3 DNA: TGTGCCAGCAGCCAAGAATCCGCTTGGTCTAGCGGGAATCACGAGCAGTACTTC; CDR3 protein: CASSQESAWSSGNHEQYF
clone size: NA; V gene: TRBV2; D gene: TRBD2; J gene: TRBJ2-1; CDR3 DNA: TGTGCCAGCAGTGAGAGGCTAGCGGGCACCTACAATGAGCAGTTCTTC; CDR3 protein: CASSERLAGTYNEQFF
clone size: once; V gene: TRBV10-2; D gene: TRBD2; J gene: TRBJ2-1; CDR3 DNA: TGCGCCAGCAGGGGCAGCGGGAGCTCCTACAATGAGCAGTTCTTC; CDR3 protein: CASRGSGSSYNEQFF
clone size: NA; V gene: TRBV4-1; D gene: TRBD1; J gene: TRBJ2-5; CDR3 DNA: TGCGCCAGCAGCCATCCGGACAGGGGCGATAGGGCCCAGTACTTC; CDR3 protein: CASSHPDRGDRAQYF
clone size: once; V gene: TRBV18; D gene: NA; J gene: TRBJ2-7; CDR3 DNA: TGTGCCAGCTCAATAGGCCCACTAGCCGCCTACGAGCAGTACTTC; CDR3 protein: CASSIGPLAAYEQYF
clone size: NA; V gene: TRBV27; D gene: NA; J gene: TRBJ1-1; CDR3 DNA: TGTGCCAGCAGTTTAGGGCGGGAGGGGACTGAAGCTTTCTTT; CDR3 protein: CASSLGREGTEAFF
clone size: NA; V gene: TRBV5-5; D gene: TRBD1; J gene: TRBJ2-2; CDR3 DNA: TGTGCCAGCAGCTTCGGACAGGGGCGCGGCACCGGGGAGCTGTTTTTT; CDR3 protein: CASSFGQGRGTGELFF
clone size: NA; V gene: TRBV19; D gene: NA; J gene: TRBJ1-1; CDR3 DNA: TGTGCCAGTAGTATTCGGACGAACACTGAAGCTTTCTTT; CDR3 protein: CASSIRTNTEAFF
clone size: NA; V gene: TRBV19; D gene: NA; J gene: TRBJ1-5; CDR3 DNA: TGTGCCAGTACCCCCCCAAGGAGGGATCAGCCCCAGCATTTT; CDR3 protein: CASTPPRRDQPQHF
clone size: NA; V gene: TRBV18; D gene: NA; J gene: TRBJ1-2; CDR3 DNA: TGTGCCAGCTCACCAGTCTCCCAACTAGGCGGTAACTATGGCTACACCTTC; CDR3 protein: CASSPVSQLGGNYGYTF
clone size: once; V gene: TRBV5-4; D gene: TRBD1; J gene: TRBJ1-1; CDR3 DNA: TGTGCCAGCAGCTTGGCACGGACAGGGAAGGGCACTGAAGCTTTCTTT; CDR3 protein: CASSLARTGKGTEAFF
clone size: medium-sized; V gene: TRBV4-1; D gene: NA; J gene: TRBJ2-7; CDR3 DNA: TGCGCCAGCAGCCATCTGGAGGGCTACGAGCAGTACTTC; CDR3 protein: CASSHLEGYEQYF